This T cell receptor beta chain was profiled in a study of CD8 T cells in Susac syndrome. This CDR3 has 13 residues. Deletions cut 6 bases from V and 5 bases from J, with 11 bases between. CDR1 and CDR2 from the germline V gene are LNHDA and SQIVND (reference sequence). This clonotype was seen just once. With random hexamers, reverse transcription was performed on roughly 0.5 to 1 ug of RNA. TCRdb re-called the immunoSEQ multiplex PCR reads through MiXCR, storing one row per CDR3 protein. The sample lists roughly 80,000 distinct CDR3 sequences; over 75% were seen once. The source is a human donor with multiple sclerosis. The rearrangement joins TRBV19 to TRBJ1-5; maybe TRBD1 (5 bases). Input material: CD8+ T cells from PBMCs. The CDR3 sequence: CASSIGHYQPQHF. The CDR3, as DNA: TGTGCCAGTAGCATCGGACACTATCAGCCCCAGCATTTT.